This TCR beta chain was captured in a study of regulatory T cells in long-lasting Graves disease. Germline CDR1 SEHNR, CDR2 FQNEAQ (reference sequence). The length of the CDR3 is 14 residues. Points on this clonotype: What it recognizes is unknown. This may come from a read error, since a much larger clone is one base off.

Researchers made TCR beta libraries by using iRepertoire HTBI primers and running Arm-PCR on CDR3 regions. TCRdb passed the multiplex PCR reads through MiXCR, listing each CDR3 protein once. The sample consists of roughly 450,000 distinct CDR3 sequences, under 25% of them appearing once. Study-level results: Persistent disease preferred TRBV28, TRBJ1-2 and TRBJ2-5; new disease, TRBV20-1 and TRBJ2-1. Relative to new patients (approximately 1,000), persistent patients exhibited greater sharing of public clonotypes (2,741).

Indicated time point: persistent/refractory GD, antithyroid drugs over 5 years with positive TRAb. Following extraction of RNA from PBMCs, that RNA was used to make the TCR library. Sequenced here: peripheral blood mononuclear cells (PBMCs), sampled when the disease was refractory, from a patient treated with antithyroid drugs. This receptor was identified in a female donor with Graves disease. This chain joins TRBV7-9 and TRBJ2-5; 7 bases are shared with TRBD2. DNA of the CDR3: TGTACCAGCAGCTCCGAGGGAGGGAGGGAGACCCAGTACTTC. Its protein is CTSSSEGGRETQYF.